These 7 T cell receptor beta chains were sequenced from one sample in a study of blood T cell repertoires in COVID-19. Some clones are missing from TCRdb's copy, which holds only in-frame ones; the method was immunoSEQ multiplex PCR. The sample yields about 99,000 clones, roughly 80% seen once. The sample was peripheral blood. The receptor set was obtained from an elderly man with COVID-19, enrolled during active disease.

The chain couples TRBV19 to TRBJ1-6; TRBD1 is a possible D gene (5 bases). CDR3 length: 15 residues. Germline CDR1 reads LNHDA; CDR2 reads SQIVND (reference sequence). The V end was cut by 6 bases, the J end by 7 bases, with 16 bases between. CDR3 in amino acids: CASSPPGGLNSPLHF. The CDR3 coding sequence is TGTGCCAGTAGCCCCCCTGGGGGGTTGAATTCACCCCTCCACTTT.

The CDR3 sequence: CASSPSQGTEAFF. DNA for the CDR3: TGTGCCAGCTCACCATCGCAGGGCACTGAAGCTTTCTTT. V and J are TRBV18 and TRBJ1-1, with D possibly TRBD1 on 5 matching bases. V was pared by 2 bases and J by 4 bases, with 8 bases between. CDR1 and CDR2 (germline): KGHSH, LQKENI. This CDR3 comprises 13 residues.

The CDR3: CASSFLGQGGHEQYF. The CDR3 bases are TGTGCCAGCAGCTTCCTGGGACAGGGAGGCCACGAGCAGTACTTC. This rearrangement joins TRBV11-2 to TRBJ2-7; 9 nucleotides line up with TRBD1. Germline V CDR1 and CDR2: SGHAT, FQNNGV. The V and J ends lost 3 bases and 5 bases, in that order; junction bases with no gene match: 8. This CDR3 comprises 15 residues.

The J gene is TRBJ2-3, the V gene TRBV24-1; 9 nucleotides agree with TRBD2. Germline assignment: CDR1 KGHDR and CDR2 SFDVKD. Unmatched junction bases numbered 10, after V lost 1 base and J lost 6 bases. The CDR3 length is 17 residues. The CDR3 nucleotides are TGTGCCACCAGTGATTTTTGGGAAGCGGGAGGAGTGGATACGCAGTATTTT. Translation gives CATSDFWEAGGVDTQYF.

The chain combines TRBV28 with TRBJ2-1, with TRBD2 matching 7 bases. Germline CDR1 MDHEN, CDR2 SYDVKM. There are 12 residues in the CDR3. With V trimmed by 5 bases and J by 13 bases, 8 bases remained unmatched. DNA for the CDR3: TGTGCCAGCAGTCGGCCGACTAGCAGTCAGTTCTTC. Its protein product is CASSRPTSSQFF.

This chain joins TRBV27 and TRBJ1-4; D remains ambiguous. This CDR3 region has 16 residues. In germline, CDR1 is MNHEY, CDR2 SMNVEV (reference sequence). V gave up 3 bases and J gave up 3 bases, with 14 bases separating them. The CDR3 here is CASSLVTPPANEKLFF. Written as DNA, the CDR3 is TGTGCCAGCAGTTTGGTGACACCGCCGGCTAATGAAAAACTGTTTTTT.

The chain combines TRBV9 with TRBJ2-1; TRBD2 matches 9 bases. The germline CDR1 and CDR2 sequences are SGDLS and YYNGEE. J lost 1 base, V lost 2 bases, and 4 bases had no gene match. The CDR3 has 16 residues. For the CDR3, the DNA is TGTGCCAGCAGCGTTAGCGGGAGTCGGTCCTACAATGAGCAGTTCTTC. Its protein is CASSVSGSRSYNEQFF. The variable domain in full, with the rest retrieved from reference TRBV9 and TRBJ2-1, is DSGVTQTPKHLITATGQRVTLRCSPRSGDLSVYWYQQSLDQGLQFLIQYYNGEERAKGNILERFSAQQFPDLHSELNLSSLELGDSALYFCASSVSGSRSYNEQFFGPGTRLTVL.